A single T cell receptor beta chain is shown here with its context. Its antigen remains unknown. The CDR3 length is 14 residues. V was pared by 3 bases and J by 4 bases, with 9 bases between. Germline-derived CDR1 and CDR2 are SEHNR and FQNEAQ (reference sequence). This sample is part of a study of shared clonotypes between healthy human individuals. About the study: Two women and a few men aged 18 to 49 served as donors. The study, taken as a whole, reports: Researchers sampled only blood; tissue repertoires likely differ.

Splitting of CD4+ cells produced CD45RA+ naive and CD45RA-negative memory subsets. Original analysis: Without quality scores, immunoSEQ junctional reads could not be filtered like full-length reads. Measured with immunoSEQ multiplex PCR; TCRdb has only the in-frame clones, and not every one. The V and J calls and the clone size are those of that table, but D and trimming were determined from the DNA. The table shows over 2 million clones, with less than 95% occurring only once. The chain uses TRBV7-9 and TRBJ2-2; D is unresolved. Sequencing used naive CD4+ T cells from PBMCs. Subset denoted: CD45RA+ positively selected. The clonotype originates from a man aged 18-30 years in good health. Some clones in this sample may be carry-over from other donors' samples. CDR3 DNA: TGTGCCAGCAGCTTCACAGATAGCACCGGGGAGCTGTTTTTT. Protein: CASSFTDSTGELFF.